The clone carrying this T cell receptor (beta chain) was counted a single time. This entry belongs to a study of blood T cell repertoires in COVID-19. Assay: immunoSEQ multiplex PCR; the TCRdb copy retains only in-frame clones and omits some. The sample lists more than 250,000 clones; over 70% were seen once. Trimming left V 4 bases short and J 2 bases short, with 14 bases between. CDR3 length: 16 residues. Per germline, CDR1 MNHEY and CDR2 SMNVEV (reference sequence). This sequence originates from a human donor in a cohort sampled during active COVID-19. The gene calls are TRBV27 and TRBJ2-2, with D maybe TRBD1 (7 bases). Sequencing was done on a sample of peripheral blood. The CDR3 DNA reads TGTGCCAGCAGTTCTCCCAGGGGGGTAAACACCGGGGAGCTGTTTTTT. Residues: CASSSPRGVNTGELFF.